Included here is one T cell receptor beta chain sequence, with context. Its specificity is unknown. This entry belongs to a study of cytomegalovirus exposure and HLA in healthy donors. Study-wide findings and caveats: Some highly shared sequence variants likely arose as a pipeline artifact. It was reportedly the case that the classifier diagnosed cytomegalovirus status with high specificity and sensitivity.

Trimming took 5 bases from V and 3 from J, leaving 23 bases between them. There are 19 residues in the CDR3. CDR1 LNHNV and CDR2 YYDKDF come from the germline V gene (reference sequence). Vbeta (60) and Jbeta (13) primers were used in the PCR. TCRdb keeps only in-frame clones here, not all; method: immunoSEQ multiplex PCR. The sample's table shows around 150,000 clones. The sequencing sample was made of PBMCs. The clonotype originates from a woman aged 60-70 years in good health and CMV-seronegative. This chain uses TRBV15 with TRBJ1-6; possibly TRBD1 for D (6 bases). The CDR3 DNA is TGTGCCACCAGCCCCCGACAGGTTTCTTATGGGGGCTATAATTCACCCCTCCACTTT. The encoded protein is CATSPRQVSYGGYNSPLHF.